The 26 T cell receptor beta chains reported below all come from one sample, sequenced in a study of response to subunit inactivated influenza vaccine. TCRdb itself ran the RT-PCR reads through MiXCR, one entry per CDR3 protein. The sample has under 800,000 distinct CDR3 sequences, approximately 15% seen once; the top ten hold 6% to 7%. This sample comprised PBMCs from blood, obtained 14 to 15 days before vaccination. The receptors originated from a man in his forties or fifties who received an inactivated influenza vaccine.

This chain connects TRBV20-1 to TRBJ2-2, with TRBD1 matching 7 bases. CDR3 length: 12 amino acids. The germline CDR1 and CDR2 sequences are DFQATT and SNEGSKA (reference sequence). The ends lost 5 bases at V and 7 bases at J; junction bases unmatched: 4. The CDR3 is CSARRGLGELFF. The DNA of the CDR3 is TGCAGTGCTCGTAGGGGGCTCGGGGAGCTGTTTTTT.

In this sample, this clonotype turned up many times. The gene calls are TRBV6-2 or TRBV6-3 and TRBJ2-1, with D tentatively TRBD2 (6 bases). The germline V and J ends were trimmed by 5 bases and 6 bases, with 17 bases remaining between them. The CDR3 is 15 amino acids. From germline, CDR1 is MNHEY and CDR2 SVGEGT. The CDR3 loop is CASSGFGGRTNEQFF. The CDR3 bases are TGTGCCAGCAGTGGATTTGGGGGGAGGACCAATGAGCAGTTCTTC.

This clonotype was found a few times. The V gene is TRBV7-2, the J gene TRBJ2-5; D not resolved. CDR1 is SGHTA, CDR2 FQGNSA, per germline. CDR3 length equals 15 residues. V gave up 1 base and J gave up 4 bases, with 13 bases separating them. CDR3 in amino acids: CASSLDPVRVETQYF. The CDR3, as DNA: TGTGCCAGCAGCTTAGACCCGGTCCGGGTAGAGACCCAGTACTTC.

This clonotype was observed at least ten times. This chain links TRBV9 with TRBJ2-7, with 9 bases lining up with TRBD1. Germline-derived CDR1 and CDR2 are SGDLS and YYNGEE. This CDR3 has 16 residues. V lost 0 bases, J lost 3 bases, and 7 bases stayed unmatched. CDR3 coding DNA: TGTGCCAGCAGCGTAGCTCCGGACAGGGGAGGCTACGAGCAGTACTTC. Translated: CASSVAPDRGGYEQYF.

This chain links TRBV4-1 with TRBJ2-5; 8 bases are a match to TRBD1. CDR1 is MGHRA, CDR2 YSYEKL, per germline. V lost 3 bases and J lost 4; bases outside the gene matches: 7. This CDR3 contains 15 residues. CDR3 coding DNA: TGCGCCAGCAGCCAGACAGGGGCCTCGGGAGAGACCCAGTACTTC. This gives the protein CASSQTGASGETQYF.

Ten or more counts support this clonotype. This chain connects TRBV18 to TRBJ2-2; a possible D gene is TRBD2 (5 bases). Germline V lookup: CDR1 KGHSH, CDR2 LQKENI. The CDR3 covers 18 residues. V was pared by 4 bases and J by 4 bases, with 22 bases between. The CDR3 sequence: CASSRGGRVRAGTGELFF. The CDR3 nucleotides read TGTGCCAGCTCACGAGGCGGCCGAGTTCGGGCGGGCACCGGGGAGCTGTTTTTT.

This clonotype occurred many times. CDR3 nucleotide sequence: TGTGCCAGCAGCCCTAGGGGCCCGAACTATGGCTACACCTTC. It codes for CASSPRGPNYGYTF. This chain uses TRBV11-2 with TRBJ1-2, with D possibly matching TRBD1 (5 bases). There are 14 residues in the CDR3. The germline V gene has CDR1 SGHAT and CDR2 FQNNGV. Trimming took 5 bases from V and 2 from J, leaving 12 bases between them.

This clonotype has only a few counts. The CDR3 sequence: CASSVDPVLAGAQYF. The CDR3 nucleotides read TGTGCCAGCAGCGTAGATCCGGTTCTAGCGGGGGCCCAGTACTTC. The chain couples TRBV9 to TRBJ2-5; 10 nucleotides align to TRBD2. Germline-derived CDR1 and CDR2 are SGDLS and YYNGEE. CDR3 length: 15 amino acids. The V segment lost 0 bases and the J segment 9 bases; nucleotides outside the gene matches: 8.

This clonotype was detected only a few times. The V gene is TRBV3-1, the J gene TRBJ2-7, with 8 positions matching TRBD2. Germline-derived CDR1 and CDR2 are LGHDT and YNNKEL (reference sequence). V lost 0 bases and J lost 2; bases outside the gene matches: 9. The CDR3 covers 17 residues. The CDR3 reads CASSQDQFGTRAYEQYF. The CDR3 DNA reads as TGTGCCAGCAGCCAAGATCAGTTCGGGACTAGAGCCTACGAGCAGTACTTC.

This clonotype was seen a few times. This CDR3 is CASSPVDGYTF. DNA of the CDR3: TGTGCCAGCTCACCGGTAGATGGCTACACCTTC. V usage is TRBV18 and J usage is TRBJ1-2; D gene uncertain. Trimming removed 3 bases from V and 6 bases from J, with 5 bases in between. The V gene's germline CDR1 is KGHSH and CDR2 LQKENI. The CDR3 runs 11 residues. Complete variable domain (other parts from reference TRBV18 and TRBJ1-2): NAGVMQNPRHLVRRRGQEARLRCSPMKGHSHVYWYRQLPEEGLKFMVYLQKENIIDESGMPKERFSAEFPKEGPSILRIQQVVRGDSAAYFCASSPVDGYTFGSGTRLTVV.

This clonotype was detected a few times. The chain combines TRBV28 with TRBJ2-1; perhaps TRBD2 as D (5 bases). The CDR3 covers 17 residues. Trimming took 5 bases from V and 3 from J, leaving 20 bases between them. Germline lookup yields CDR1 MDHEN and CDR2 SYDVKM. In nucleotides, the CDR3 is TGTGCCAGCAGTCCACCGCGGAGGAGTTGGAACTACAATGAGCAGTTCTTC. This translates into CASSPPRRSWNYNEQFF. Full variable domain (rest looked up from reference TRBV28 and TRBJ2-1): DVKVTQSSRYLVKRTGEKVFLECVQDMDHENMFWYRQDPGLGLRLIYFSYDVKMKEKGDIPEGYSVSREKKERFSLILESASTNQTSMYLCASSPPRRSWNYNEQFFGPGTRLTVL.

The V and J genes are TRBV12-3 or TRBV12-4 and TRBJ2-3, with TRBD2 identical over 9 bases. The CDR3 is made up of 15 amino acids. V was clipped by 7 bases and J by 2 bases; unmatched bases: 7. CDR3 amino acids: CASTLAGGTTDTQYF. CDR3 coding DNA: TGTGCCAGCACCCTGGCGGGAGGGACCACAGATACGCAGTATTTT.

There are a few counts of this clonotype. The rearrangement links TRBV18 to TRBJ2-7; 9 positions agree with TRBD1. The CDR3 has 16 amino acids. V lost 4 bases and J lost 4; bases outside the gene matches: 11. CDR1 and CDR2 (germline): KGHSH, LQKENI. CDR3 sequence reads: CASSLGTGTGIYEQYF. The CDR3 DNA follows: TGTGCCAGCTCACTGGGGACCGGGACAGGGATTTACGAGCAGTACTTC.

DNA of the CDR3: TGCGCCAGCAGCCAAGTAGTGGGGAGTCTATCCACCGGGGAGCTGTTTTTT. Amino acids: CASSQVVGSLSTGELFF. The rearrangement joins TRBV4-3 to TRBJ2-2; tentative D call: TRBD2 (5 bases). Trimming pared 1 base from V and 4 bases from J, leaving 16 bases between. This CDR3 has 17 amino acids. Germline V gives CDR1 LGHNA, CDR2 YSLEER.

There are a few counts of this clonotype. This sequence joins TRBV3-1 and TRBJ2-7; tentatively, D is TRBD1 or TRBD2 (6 bases each). The V gene's germline CDR1 is LGHDT and CDR2 YNNKEL (reference sequence). The CDR3 is 15 amino acids. V was clipped by 4 bases and J by 1 base, with 14 bases between them. CDR3 in amino acids: CASSPQGRDSYEQYF. In DNA, the CDR3 is TGTGCCAGCAGCCCGCAGGGGCGGGATTCCTACGAGCAGTACTTC.

This clonotype was counted between two and nine times. The chain carries TRBV29-1 and TRBJ2-7; 9 bases fit TRBD1. CDR1 is SQVTM and CDR2 is ANQGSEA in the germline V gene. The CDR3 spans 14 residues. V lost 6 bases, J lost 4 bases, and 10 bases stayed unmatched. CDR3 sequence: CSVKPGTGSYEQYF. Written as DNA, the CDR3 is TGCAGCGTCAAGCCCGGGACAGGGTCGTACGAGCAGTACTTC.

This chain joins TRBV29-1 and TRBJ2-3; 8 nucleotides align to TRBD2. The V and J ends lost 1 base and 3 bases, in that order; junction bases with no gene match: 18. Per germline, CDR1 SQVTM and CDR2 ANQGSEA. CDR3 length: 19 amino acids. Written as DNA, the CDR3 is TGCAGCGTTGAAGTTCGGGCACTAGCGGCATCCGGGGCGACAGATACGCAGTATTTT. Translation gives CSVEVRALAASGATDTQYF.

V is TRBV20-1 and J is TRBJ1-5; D is uncertain. V lost 3 bases, J lost 6 bases, and 9 bases lay in between. The CDR3 runs 12 residues. Germline CDR1 and CDR2: DFQATT and SNEGSKA (reference sequence). The chain's CDR3 is CSARRAGQPQHF. CDR3 nucleotide sequence: TGCAGTGCTAGGAGGGCTGGTCAGCCCCAGCATTTT.

This clonotype was seen many times. V and J are TRBV19 and TRBJ1-5, with a tentative D call TRBD1 (5 bases). Germline V lookup: CDR1 LNHDA, CDR2 SQIVND (reference sequence). V lost 5 bases to trimming and J lost 10 bases, with 9 bases between them. The CDR3 runs 11 residues. CDR3 sequence reads: CASSYGGPQHF. The DNA of the CDR3 is TGTGCCAGTAGTTACGGGGGTCCCCAGCATTTT. Full variable domain (missing parts from reference TRBV19 and TRBJ1-5): DGGITQSPKYLFRKEGQNVTLSCEQNLNHDAMYWYRQDPGQGLRLIYYSQIVNDFQKGDIAEGYSVSREKKESFPLTVTSAQKNPTAFYLCASSYGGPQHFGDGTRLSIL.

This clonotype was observed a handful of times. The genes are TRBV7-9 and TRBJ2-3, with D uncertain. The germline V gene encodes CDR1 SEHNR and CDR2 FQNEAQ (reference sequence). With 11 bases removed from V and 2 bases from J, the gap between germline ends came to 26 bases. This CDR3 is built from 17 residues. The CDR3 sequence is CAGGSKVQDHSTDTQYF. The CDR3 DNA reads TGTGCCGGCGGTAGTAAAGTTCAGGATCACTCCACAGATACGCAGTATTTT.

The chain joins TRBV11-2 to TRBJ1-6; a possible D gene is TRBD1 (5 bases). The CDR3 is made up of 16 amino acids. V gave up 6 bases and J gave up 1 base, with 13 bases separating them. The germline CDR1 and CDR2 sequences are SGHAT and FQNNGV. As DNA, the CDR3 is TGTGCCAGCAGGAGGGGTGGGGTATCCTATAATTCACCCCTCCACTTT. Its protein is CASRRGGVSYNSPLHF.

This sequence joins TRBV5-5 and TRBJ2-1; 11 nucleotides match TRBD2. After removal of 0 bases from V and 7 bases from J, the junction contained 6 bases not matched to a gene. The CDR3 totals 16 residues. The germline V gene encodes CDR1 SGHKS and CDR2 YYEKEE (reference sequence). The CDR3 protein is CASSLGFSGGANEQFF. The CDR3 DNA is TGTGCCAGCAGCTTGGGTTTTAGCGGGGGGGCGAATGAGCAGTTCTTC.

In its sample, this clonotype was seen many times. The chain combines TRBV7-9 with TRBJ2-7, with TRBD1 as a possible D gene (7 bases). The ends were cut back, 1 base at V and 3 bases at J, with 13 bases in the middle. The germline gives CDR1 SEHNR, CDR2 FQNEAQ (reference sequence). There are 15 residues in the CDR3. In DNA, the CDR3 is TGTGCCAGCAGCTTAGTGGGCAGGGGGGACTACGAGCAGTACTTC. Amino acids: CASSLVGRGDYEQYF.

The chain employs TRBV29-1 and TRBJ2-5, with TRBD2 matching 12 bases. The CDR3 extends over 13 amino acids. The V gene end was trimmed by 5 bases and the J gene end by 4 bases; junction bases not matched to a gene: 2. The germline V gene has CDR1 SQVTM and CDR2 ANQGSEA. In DNA form, the CDR3 reads TGCAGCGTTCGGACTAGCGGGGCAGAGACCCAGTACTTC. It is translated as CSVRTSGAETQYF.

This sequence joins TRBV7-2 and TRBJ2-2; D possibly uses TRBD1 or TRBD2 (5 bases each). The CDR3 is 16 amino acids. Trimming shortened V by 5 bases and J by 6 bases, and 19 bases separated the two germline ends. Germline values: CDR1 SGHTA, CDR2 FQGNSA. DNA of the CDR3: TGTGCCAGCAGCACCGACCAGGGAGTTCTGGCCGGGGAGCTGTTTTTT. Encoded protein: CASSTDQGVLAGELFF.

The chain joins TRBV5-4 to TRBJ2-3; 8 bases map to TRBD2. Germline values: CDR1 SGHNT, CDR2 YYREEE (reference sequence). After removal of 1 base from V and 2 bases from J, the junction contained 3 bases not matched to a gene. The CDR3 runs 15 residues. The CDR3 bases are TGTGCCAGCAGCTTGATAGCGGGGAACACAGATACGCAGTATTTT. It is translated as CASSLIAGNTDTQYF.